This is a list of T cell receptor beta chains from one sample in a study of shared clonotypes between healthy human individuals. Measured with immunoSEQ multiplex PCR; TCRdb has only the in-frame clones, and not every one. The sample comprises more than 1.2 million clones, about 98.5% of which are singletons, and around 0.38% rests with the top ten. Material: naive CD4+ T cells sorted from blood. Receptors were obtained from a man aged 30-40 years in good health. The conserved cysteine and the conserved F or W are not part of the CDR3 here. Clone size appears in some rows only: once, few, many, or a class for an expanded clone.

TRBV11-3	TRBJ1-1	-	ASSLSENTEAF
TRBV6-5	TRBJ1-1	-	ASSYLDRGVTEAF
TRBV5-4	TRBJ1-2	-	ASSPAGRRNYGYT
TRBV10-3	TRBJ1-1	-	AISSLGTNTEAF
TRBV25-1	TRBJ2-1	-	ASSVGSGRSEQF
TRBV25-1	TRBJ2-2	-	ASTSGHRNTGELF
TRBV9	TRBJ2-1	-	ASSVEGTSESYNEQF
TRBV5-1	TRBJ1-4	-	ASSPGHNEKLF
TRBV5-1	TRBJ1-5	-	ASSLGGYSNQPQH
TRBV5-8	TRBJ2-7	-	ASSWAASGSYEQY
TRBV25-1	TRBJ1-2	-	ASSGWTGQVRSYGYT
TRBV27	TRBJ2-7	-	ASSTRRQGTSYEQY
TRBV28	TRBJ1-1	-	ASSLQNTEAF
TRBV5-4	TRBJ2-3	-	ASSLDQGPRDTQY
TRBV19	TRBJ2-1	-	ASSSGSHEQF
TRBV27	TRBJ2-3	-	ASSLNIPSTDTQY
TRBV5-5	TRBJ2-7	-	ASSLRAQGEDYEQY
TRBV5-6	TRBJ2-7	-	ASSPVFGVSYEQY
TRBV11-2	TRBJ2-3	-	ASSTPRTGLDTQY
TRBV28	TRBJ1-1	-	ASSLGREAF
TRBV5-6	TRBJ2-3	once	ASSLRGSTDTQY
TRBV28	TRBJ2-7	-	ASSSERRLTYEQY
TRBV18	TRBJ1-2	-	ASSPPLRAGYGYT
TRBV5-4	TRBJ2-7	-	ASSLTGTYEQY
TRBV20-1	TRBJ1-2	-	SVSRGTGYT
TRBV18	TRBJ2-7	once	ASSLLPDGQGEHEQY
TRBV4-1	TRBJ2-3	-	ASSQGGVSTDTQY
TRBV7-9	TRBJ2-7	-	ASSSNGISYEQY
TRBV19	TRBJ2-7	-	ASSIGYEQY
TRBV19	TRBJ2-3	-	ASSMNGGRGTDTQY
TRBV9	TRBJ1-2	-	ASSGHPSTGYGYT
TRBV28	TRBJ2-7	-	ASSFIGQDAYEQY